This T cell receptor beta chain was identified in a study of cytomegalovirus exposure and HLA in healthy donors. Study results and limitations: Several of the most significant clusters appeared linked to common viral pathogens, based on a later analysis. Certain sequence variants were highly shared and formed a cluster, and this cluster was likely a sequencing artifact.

PCR involved 60 Vbeta and 13 Jbeta primers. Assay used: immunoSEQ multiplex PCR; TCRdb lists only in-frame clones, some missing. The data show roughly 100,000 clones, about 80% seen once. On this clone itself: The antigen is undetermined.

CDR3 length: 16 residues. V dropped 6 bases and J dropped 2 bases, with 17 bases sitting between them. Germline assignment: CDR1 MDHEN and CDR2 SYDVKM. This clonotype originated in a woman aged 40 to 55 in good health and CMV-seronegative. The sequencing input was PBMCs. The V call is TRBV28, the J call TRBJ1-5; a weak D match, TRBD1 (6 bases). This CDR3 is CASRPNAGGGNQPQHF. The CDR3 DNA is TGTGCCAGCAGGCCGAATGCGGGGGGCGGCAATCAGCCCCAGCATTTT.